The clone carrying this TCR beta chain was detected only a few times. The antigen is not known. This sample is drawn from a study of T-cell memory formation after mild COVID-19. Overall study: Clustering of TCRs was largely donor specific.

TCRdb recomputed calls from the 5' RACE reads with MiXCR, one row per CDR3 protein. The sample yields more than 200,000 distinct CDR3 sequences, over 15% seen once. General study results and limits: Some clones that responded turned up in pre-infection memory, which suggests that cross-reactive memory joined in.

CDR1 and CDR2 (germline): SGHRS, YFSETQ. This CDR3 contains 14 residues. Trimming at V came to 4 bases and at J to 7 bases, leaving 6 bases not matched to a gene. Sequencing used PBMCs or a T cell subset sorted from them (not recorded which). The sequence came from a young man who had mild COVID-19 (a few samples of this study predate the infection). Cell type and time point are not known. V is TRBV5-1 and J is TRBJ2-2, with 8 bases that match TRBD1. This CDR3 reads CASSGDRGGGELFF. Written as DNA, the CDR3 is TGCGCCAGCAGCGGTGACAGGGGCGGCGGGGAGCTGTTTTTT.